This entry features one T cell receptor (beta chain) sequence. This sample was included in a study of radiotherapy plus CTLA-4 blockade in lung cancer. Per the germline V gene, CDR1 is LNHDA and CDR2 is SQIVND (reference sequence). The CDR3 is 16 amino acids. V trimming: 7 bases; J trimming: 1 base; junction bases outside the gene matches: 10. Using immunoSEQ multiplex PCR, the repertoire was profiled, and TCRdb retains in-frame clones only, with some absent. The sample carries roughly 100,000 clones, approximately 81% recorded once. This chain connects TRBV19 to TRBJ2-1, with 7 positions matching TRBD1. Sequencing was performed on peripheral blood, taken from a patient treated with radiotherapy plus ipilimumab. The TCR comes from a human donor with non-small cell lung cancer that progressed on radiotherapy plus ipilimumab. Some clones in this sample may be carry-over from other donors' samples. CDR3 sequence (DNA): TGTGCCAGTATCGCCAACAGGGGCCCGTCCTACAATGAGCAGTTCTTC. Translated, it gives CASIANRGPSYNEQFF.